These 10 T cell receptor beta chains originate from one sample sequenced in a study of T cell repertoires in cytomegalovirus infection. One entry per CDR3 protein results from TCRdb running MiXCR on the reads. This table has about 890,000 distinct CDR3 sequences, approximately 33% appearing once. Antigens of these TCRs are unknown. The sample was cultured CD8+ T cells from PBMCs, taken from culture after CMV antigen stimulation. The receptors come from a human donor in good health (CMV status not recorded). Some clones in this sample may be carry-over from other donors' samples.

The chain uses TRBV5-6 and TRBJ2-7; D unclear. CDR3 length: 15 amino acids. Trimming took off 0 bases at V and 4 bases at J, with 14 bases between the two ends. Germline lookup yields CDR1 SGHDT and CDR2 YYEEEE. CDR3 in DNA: TGTGCCAGCAGCTTGGTTCCGGTAGATCCTTACGAGCAGTACTTC. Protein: CASSLVPVDPYEQYF.

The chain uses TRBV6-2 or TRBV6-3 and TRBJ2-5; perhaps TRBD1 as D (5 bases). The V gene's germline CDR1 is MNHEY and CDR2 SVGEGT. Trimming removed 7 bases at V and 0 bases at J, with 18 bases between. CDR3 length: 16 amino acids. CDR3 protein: CASIQPGRGHQETQYF. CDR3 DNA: TGTGCCAGCATCCAACCAGGGCGCGGACACCAAGAGACCCAGTACTTC.

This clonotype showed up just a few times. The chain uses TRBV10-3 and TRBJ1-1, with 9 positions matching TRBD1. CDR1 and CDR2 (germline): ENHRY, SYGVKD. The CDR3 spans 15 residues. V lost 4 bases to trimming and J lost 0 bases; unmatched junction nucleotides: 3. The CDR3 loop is CAISVGQGMNTEAFF. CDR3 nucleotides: TGTGCCATCAGTGTGGGACAGGGTATGAACACTGAAGCTTTCTTT.

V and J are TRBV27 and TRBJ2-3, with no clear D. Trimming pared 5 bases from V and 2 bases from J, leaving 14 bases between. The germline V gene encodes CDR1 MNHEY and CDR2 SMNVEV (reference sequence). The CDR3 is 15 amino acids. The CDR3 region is CASSNERPLTDTQYF. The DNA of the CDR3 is TGTGCCAGCAGTAACGAGCGTCCGCTCACAGATACGCAGTATTTT.

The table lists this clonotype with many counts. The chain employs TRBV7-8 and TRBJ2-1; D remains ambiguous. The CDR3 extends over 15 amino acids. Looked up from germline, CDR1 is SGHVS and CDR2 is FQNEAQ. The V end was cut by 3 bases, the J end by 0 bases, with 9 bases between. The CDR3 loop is CASSFPVSSYNEQFF. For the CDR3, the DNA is TGTGCCAGCAGCTTCCCCGTTAGCTCCTACAATGAGCAGTTCTTC.

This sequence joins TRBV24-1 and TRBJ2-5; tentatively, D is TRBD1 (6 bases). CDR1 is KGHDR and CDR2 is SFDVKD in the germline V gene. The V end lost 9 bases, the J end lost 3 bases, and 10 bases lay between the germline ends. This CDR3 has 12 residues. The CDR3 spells CATSDSEETQYF. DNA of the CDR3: TGTGCCACCTCGGACAGCGAAGAGACCCAGTACTTC.

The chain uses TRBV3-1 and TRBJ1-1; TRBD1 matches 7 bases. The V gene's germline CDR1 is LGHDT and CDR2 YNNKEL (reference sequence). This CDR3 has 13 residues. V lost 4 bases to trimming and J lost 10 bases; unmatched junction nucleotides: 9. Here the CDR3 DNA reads TGTGCCAGCAGCCTGGGGACAGTTCAAGGAGCTTTCTTT. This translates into CASSLGTVQGAFF. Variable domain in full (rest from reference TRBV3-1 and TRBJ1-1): DTAVSQTPKYLVTQMGNDKSIKCEQNLGHDTMYWYKQDSKKFLKIMFSYNNKELIINETVPNRFSPKSPDKAHLNLHINSLELGDSAVYFCASSLGTVQGAFFGQGTRLTVV.

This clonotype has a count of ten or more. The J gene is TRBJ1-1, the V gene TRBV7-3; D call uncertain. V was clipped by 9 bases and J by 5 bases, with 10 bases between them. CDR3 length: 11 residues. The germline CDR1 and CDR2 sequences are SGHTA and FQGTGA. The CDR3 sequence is CARWYRTEAFF. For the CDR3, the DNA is TGTGCCAGATGGTACCGAACTGAAGCTTTCTTT.

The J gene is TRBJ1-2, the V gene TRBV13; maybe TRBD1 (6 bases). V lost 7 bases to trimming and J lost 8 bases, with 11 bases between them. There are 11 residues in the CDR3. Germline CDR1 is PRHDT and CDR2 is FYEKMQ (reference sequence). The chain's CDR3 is CASTGAGGYTF. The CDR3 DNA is TGTGCCAGCACAGGGGCTGGAGGCTACACCTTC.

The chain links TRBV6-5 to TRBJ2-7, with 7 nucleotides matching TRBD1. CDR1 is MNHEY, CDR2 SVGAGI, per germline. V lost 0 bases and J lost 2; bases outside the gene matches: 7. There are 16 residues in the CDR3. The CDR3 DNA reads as TGTGCCAGCAGTTACTCAGTAGAGACAGGGCCCTACGAGCAGTACTTC. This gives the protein CASSYSVETGPYEQYF.